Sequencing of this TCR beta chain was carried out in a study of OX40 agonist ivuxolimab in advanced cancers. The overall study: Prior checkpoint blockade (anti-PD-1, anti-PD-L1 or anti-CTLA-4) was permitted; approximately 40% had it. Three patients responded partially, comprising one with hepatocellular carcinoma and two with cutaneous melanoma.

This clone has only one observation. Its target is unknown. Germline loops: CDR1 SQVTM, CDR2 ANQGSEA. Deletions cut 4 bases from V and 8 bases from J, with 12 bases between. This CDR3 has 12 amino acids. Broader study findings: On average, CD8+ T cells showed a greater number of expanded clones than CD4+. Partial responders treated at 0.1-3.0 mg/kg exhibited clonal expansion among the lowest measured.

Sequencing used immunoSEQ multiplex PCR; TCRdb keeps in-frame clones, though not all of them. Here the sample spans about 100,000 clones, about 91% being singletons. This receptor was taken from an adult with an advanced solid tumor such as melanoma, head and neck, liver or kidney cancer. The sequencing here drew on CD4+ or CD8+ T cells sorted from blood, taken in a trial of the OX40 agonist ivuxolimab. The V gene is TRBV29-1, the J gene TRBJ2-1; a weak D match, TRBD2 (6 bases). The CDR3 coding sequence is TGCAGCGTTGTTCGGGAGTCCCATGAGCAGTTCTTC. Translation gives CSVVRESHEQFF.